What follows are 29 T cell receptor beta chains derived from one specimen sequenced in a study of cytomegalovirus exposure and HLA in healthy donors. Researchers ran the PCR with 60 Vbeta and 13 Jbeta primers. Assay used: immunoSEQ multiplex PCR; TCRdb lists only in-frame clones, some missing. The sample carries 100,000 or so clones, about 80% recorded once. The sequenced sample was PBMCs. The receptors come from a man aged 35 to 55 in good health and CMV-seronegative.

This clone has only a few counts. J is TRBJ2-3 and V is TRBV5-1; tentative D call: TRBD2 (6 bases). Germline CDR1 is SGHRS and CDR2 is YFSETQ. The CDR3 length is 17 residues. The ends were cut back, 0 bases at V and 4 bases at J, with 18 bases in the middle. CDR3 residues: CASSLGGSAGFADTQYF. The DNA of the CDR3 is TGCGCCAGCAGCTTGGGCGGTAGCGCGGGGTTCGCAGATACGCAGTATTTT.

V usage is TRBV28 and J usage is TRBJ2-3, with a weak D call TRBD2 (5 bases). Germline V CDR1 and CDR2: MDHEN, SYDVKM. Trimming left V 10 bases short and J 0 bases short, with 17 bases between. The CDR3 sequence is 15 residues long. This chain's CDR3 is CAIEGARVSTDTQYF. CDR3 sequence (DNA): TGTGCCATCGAGGGAGCGCGGGTTAGCACAGATACGCAGTATTTT.

On this clone itself: Other DNA sequences from this sample encode an identical CDR3 as well. This chain links TRBV10-3 with TRBJ1-6; perhaps TRBD1 as D (5 bases). The CDR3 runs to 13 residues. Germline CDR1 ENHRY, CDR2 SYGVKD. V was shortened by 4 bases and J by 5 bases, with 6 bases between the two germline ends. Written as DNA, the CDR3 is TGTGCCATCAGTGGGGGGGATAATTCACCCCTCCACTTT. This translates into CAISGGDNSPLHF.

This clone was found once. The chain couples TRBV19 to TRBJ1-6; a possible D gene is TRBD1 (6 bases). Trimming removed 7 bases at V and 2 bases at J, with 12 bases between. The CDR3 extends over 15 amino acids. Germline V gene lookup returns CDR1 LNHDA and CDR2 SQIVND (reference sequence). The CDR3 protein is CASTTWTAYNSPLHF. The CDR3 region has the DNA TGTGCCAGTACCACGTGGACAGCCTATAATTCACCCCTCCACTTT.

The V and J genes are TRBV10-3 and TRBJ1-2; 8 bases line up with TRBD1. The CDR3 has 13 amino acids. V dropped 10 bases and J dropped 6; count of bases not matched to a gene: 10. The germline gives CDR1 ENHRY, CDR2 SYGVKD. Here the CDR3 DNA reads TGTGCCAGCAGGCTCAGGGGGCTTGATGGCTACACCTTC. Translated, it gives CASRLRGLDGYTF.

Concerning this clone itself: In the same sample, other DNA sequences code for this CDR3. The J gene is TRBJ1-1, the V gene TRBV9; no definite D call. Trimming pared 0 bases from V and 5 bases from J, leaving 5 bases between. CDR3 size: 12 residues. Germline V gene sequence: CDR1 SGDLS, CDR2 YYNGEE. The CDR3: CASSVGGTEAFF. The CDR3 DNA reads as TGTGCCAGCAGCGTAGGCGGGACTGAAGCTTTCTTT.

This sequence joins TRBV19 and TRBJ2-6; D is possibly TRBD1 (6 bases). The CDR3 is made up of 16 amino acids. Germline assignment: CDR1 LNHDA and CDR2 SQIVND (reference sequence). The V end lost 2 bases, the J end lost 4 bases, and 12 bases lay between the germline ends. As DNA, the CDR3 is TGTGCCAGTAGTATACTGGGGGCAGCCGGGGCCAACGTCCTGACTTTC. Residues: CASSILGAAGANVLTF.

The chain uses TRBV18 and TRBJ1-3; D not resolved. V lost 3 bases, J lost 7 bases, and 7 bases lay in between. Per germline, CDR1 KGHSH and CDR2 LQKENI. The CDR3 extends over 12 amino acids. CDR3 amino acids: CASSPDQNTIYF. The DNA for the CDR3 is TGTGCCAGCTCACCTGATCAGAACACCATATATTTT.

The chain has TRBV10-3 and TRBJ2-2; D is ambiguous. Germline CDR1 and CDR2: ENHRY and SYGVKD. V was shortened by 3 bases and J by 1 base, with 9 bases between the two germline ends. The CDR3 extends over 15 amino acids. DNA for the CDR3: TGTGCCATCAGTGAATTGACAAGGAACACCGGGGAGCTGTTTTTT. Encoded protein: CAISELTRNTGELFF.

The chain links TRBV6-5 to TRBJ1-2; 8 positions match TRBD1. The CDR3 sequence is 15 residues long. Germline V gene lookup returns CDR1 MNHEY and CDR2 SVGAGI. The V gene end was trimmed by 3 bases and the J gene end by 2 bases; junction bases not matched to a gene: 5. CDR3 amino acids: CASSYDGQGNYGYTF. The CDR3, as DNA: TGTGCCAGCAGTTATGACGGACAGGGAAACTATGGCTACACCTTC.

The rearrangement links TRBV7-2 to TRBJ2-1; 9 bases line up with TRBD1. This CDR3 has 15 residues. CDR1 and CDR2 (germline): SGHTA, FQGNSA. Unmatched junction bases numbered 2, after V lost 3 bases and J lost 2 bases. This CDR3 reads CASSFGQGTYNEQFF. The CDR3 DNA is TGTGCCAGCAGCTTCGGACAGGGGACCTACAATGAGCAGTTCTTC.

The chain recombines TRBV5-5 with TRBJ2-7; 9 nucleotides align to TRBD1. The CDR3 sequence is 14 residues long. CDR1 and CDR2 from the germline V gene are SGHKS and YYEKEE (reference sequence). V lost 2 bases and J lost 6; bases outside the gene matches: 6. CDR3 loop: CASSLTTGGLEQYF. CDR3 in DNA: TGTGCCAGCAGCTTAACAACAGGGGGCCTCGAGCAGTACTTC.

The V call is TRBV7-2, the J call TRBJ2-7, with TRBD1 identical over 10 bases. Germline V lookup: CDR1 SGHTA, CDR2 FQGNSA. After removal of 3 bases from V and 2 bases from J, the junction contained 4 bases not matched to a gene. This CDR3 has 15 residues. The CDR3 sequence is CASSLGQGITYEQYV. The CDR3 DNA reads TGTGCCAGCAGCTTGGGACAGGGGATCACCTACGAGCAGTACGTC.

CDR3: CASSPGGAGNTIYF. The CDR3 DNA is TGTGCCAGCTCACCGGGGGGAGCTGGAAACACCATATATTTT. The chain couples TRBV18 to TRBJ1-3; the D gene is possibly TRBD1 (5 bases). The CDR3 length is 14 residues. V lost 3 bases, J lost 2 bases, and 8 bases lay in between. CDR1 KGHSH and CDR2 LQKENI come from the germline V gene.

In the case of this clone: Relative to the germline gene, one junction end is altered; a read error may explain this. The sample carries other DNA sequences with the same CDR3. The chain is built from TRBV18 and TRBJ1-2, with 10 bases that match TRBD1. CDR1 KGHSH and CDR2 LQKENI come from the germline V gene. The CDR3 runs to 16 residues. The CDR3 loop is CASSPSGTGVNYGYTF. The CDR3, as DNA: TGTGCCAGCTCACCATCCGGGACAGGGGTTAACTACGGCTACACCTTC.

This clone was seen a handful of times. The rearrangement links TRBV10-3 to TRBJ1-5, with TRBD1 as a possible D gene (5 bases). V gave up 2 bases and J gave up 9 bases, with 17 bases separating them. CDR3 length equals 15 residues. From germline, CDR1 is ENHRY and CDR2 SYGVKD. The CDR3 sequence is CAISEGGGLVGPQHF. CDR3 sequence (DNA): TGTGCCATCAGTGAGGGGGGGGGATTGGTGGGGCCCCAGCATTTT.

This chain uses TRBV11-2 with TRBJ2-3, with 9 bases identical to TRBD2. Germline V CDR1 and CDR2: SGHAT, FQNNGV. The CDR3 sequence is 19 residues long. The J segment lost 6 bases and the V segment lost 5 bases, leaving 21 bases of the junction unmatched. CDR3 in amino acids: CASSRRALGRGGPVDTQYF. Here the CDR3 DNA reads TGTGCCAGCAGCCGTCGGGCCCTAGGGCGGGGGGGCCCGGTTGATACGCAGTATTTT.

V is TRBV7-9 and J is TRBJ2-3; D not certain. With 3 bases removed from V and 1 base from J, the gap between germline ends came to 8 bases. Germline V gives CDR1 SEHNR, CDR2 FQNEAQ (reference sequence). The CDR3 runs 14 residues. CDR3 protein: CASSFDGGTDTQYF. The DNA for the CDR3 is TGTGCCAGCAGCTTCGACGGAGGCACAGATACGCAGTATTTT.

V and J are TRBV6-5 and TRBJ1-3; no definite D call. V was clipped by 8 bases and J by 2 bases, with 10 bases between them. The CDR3 sequence is 13 residues long. Germline values: CDR1 MNHEY, CDR2 SVGAGI. This chain's CDR3 is CASGREAGNTIYF. CDR3 nucleotides: TGTGCCAGCGGTAGGGAGGCTGGAAACACCATATATTTT.

With respect to this clone: One end of the junction does not line up with germline, which may come from a read error. The V call is TRBV6-4, the J call TRBJ2-1; the match to TRBD2 covers 9 bases. The germline V gene has CDR1 MRHNA and CDR2 SNTAGT. The length of the CDR3 is 15 residues. The CDR3, as DNA: TGTTCCAGCAGTTCAGCGGGGGGAGGCTACAATGAGCAGTTCTTC. Translation gives CSSSSAGGGYNEQFF.

The chain employs TRBV5-6 and TRBJ2-1, with 7 nucleotides matching TRBD2. This CDR3 is built from 14 residues. Germline V gene data show CDR1 as SGHDT and CDR2 as YYEEEE. Trimming at V came to 2 bases and at J to 3 bases, leaving 2 bases not matched to a gene. The CDR3 sequence is CASSLAGIYNEQFF. The CDR3 DNA follows: TGTGCCAGCAGCTTAGCGGGGATCTACAATGAGCAGTTCTTC.

The rearrangement links TRBV29-1 to TRBJ1-2; 10 nucleotides match TRBD1. V shed 5 bases, J shed 8 bases, and the junction held 8 bases outside the gene matches. The CDR3 has 13 residues. CDR1 and CDR2 from the germline V gene are SQVTM and ANQGSEA. The CDR3 coding sequence is TGCAGCGTTCCGGACAGGGGGTTTGAAGGCTACACCTTC. It translates to CSVPDRGFEGYTF.

This clone showed up just once. The chain employs TRBV7-9 and TRBJ2-1; D gene ambiguous. The CDR3 totals 11 residues. The ends were cut back, 1 base at V and 10 bases at J, with 5 bases in the middle. Germline lookup yields CDR1 SEHNR and CDR2 FQNEAQ (reference sequence). The CDR3 DNA reads TGTGCCAGCAGCTTAGATTCGGAGCAGTTCTTC. Residues: CASSLDSEQFF.

A few counts support this clone. V gene TRBV6-5 combines with J gene TRBJ1-2, with D perhaps TRBD1 (6 bases). CDR3 length: 14 residues. V was shortened by 0 bases and J by 7 bases, with 12 bases between the two germline ends. The germline V gene has CDR1 MNHEY and CDR2 SVGAGI. CDR3 loop: CASSYSTGFSGYTF. CDR3 in DNA: TGTGCCAGCAGTTACTCTACAGGGTTCTCTGGCTACACCTTC.

The V gene is TRBV18, the J gene TRBJ1-1, with a weak D call TRBD1 (5 bases). With 1 base removed from V and 3 bases from J, the gap between germline ends came to 9 bases. CDR3 length: 14 amino acids. Germline V gene sequence: CDR1 KGHSH, CDR2 LQKENI. The chain's CDR3 is CASSPQGLDTEAFF. CDR3 nucleotide sequence: TGTGCCAGCTCACCACAGGGGCTTGACACTGAAGCTTTCTTT. The whole variable domain, filled in from reference TRBV18 and TRBJ1-1, reads NAGVMQNPRHLVRRRGQEARLRCSPMKGHSHVYWYRQLPEEGLKFMVYLQKENIIDESGMPKERFSAEFPKEGPSILRIQQVVRGDSAAYFCASSPQGLDTEAFFGQGTRLTVV.

The chain carries TRBV5-1 and TRBJ1-6, with D perhaps matching TRBD1 (6 bases). The V end lost 7 bases, the J end lost 8 bases, and 16 bases lay between the germline ends. The CDR3 consists of 14 residues. The germline V gene has CDR1 SGHRS and CDR2 YFSETQ. CDR3 in amino acids: CASSPGQLDSPLHF. The CDR3 nucleotides are TGCGCCAGCTCCCCCGGACAGCTTGATTCACCCCTCCACTTT.

The gene calls are TRBV9 and TRBJ1-6; D uncertain. Deletions cut 0 bases from V and 10 bases from J, with 11 bases between. In germline, CDR1 is SGDLS, CDR2 YYNGEE. The CDR3 has 14 residues. Here the CDR3 DNA reads TGTGCCAGCAGCGTAGTCGGGTACGGGTCACCCCTCCACTTT. Translating it yields CASSVVGYGSPLHF.

V and J are TRBV30 and TRBJ1-2; D unclear. The V gene lost 4 bases and the J gene lost 5 bases, with 5 bases spanning the gap. This CDR3 is built from 10 residues. Germline V lookup: CDR1 GTSNPN, CDR2 SVGIG (reference sequence). In DNA, the CDR3 is TGTGCCTGGACCAGGTATGGCTACACCTTC. Amino acids: CAWTRYGYTF.

This chain links TRBV5-4 with TRBJ2-3; D perhaps matches TRBD2 (6 bases). Germline V lookup: CDR1 SGHNT, CDR2 YYREEE (reference sequence). The CDR3 contains 15 residues. V was trimmed by 2 bases and J by 0 bases, leaving 10 bases between them. CDR3 in DNA: TGTGCCAGCAGCTTAGGAGGGGCGAGCACAGATACGCAGTATTTT. Its protein product is CASSLGGASTDTQYF.